This T cell receptor (beta chain) was recorded in a study of shared clonotypes between healthy human individuals. The germline CDR1 and CDR2 sequences are SQVTM and ANQGSEA. V trimming: 6 bases; J trimming: 1 base; junction bases outside the gene matches: 8. The CDR3 runs to 15 residues. Repertoires were generated with immunoSEQ multiplex PCR, while TCRdb's copy carries only in-frame clones and drops some. The sample records around 650,000 clones, roughly 96% being singletons. Naive CD8 cells lacked CD45RO and underwent positive selection for CCR7, leaving out terminally differentiated effector memory CD45RA+ cells.

This clonotype was sampled from a woman in her thirties in good health. This chain joins TRBV29-1 and TRBJ2-1; 8 bases map to TRBD1. Material for sequencing was naive CD8+ T cells sorted from blood. The CDR3 DNA reads TGCAGCGTGCAGGGGGCAGTTAGTTCCTACAATGAGCAGTTCTTC. Translated: CSVQGAVSSYNEQFF.